The 27 T cell receptor beta chains listed next were all sequenced from one sample in a study of cytotoxic CD8 clonotypes in ibrutinib-treated CLL (dated by TCRdb to 2020 to 2023). The method was the immunoSEQ multiplex PCR assay. TCRdb mirrors the immuneACCESS table, restricted to in-frame sequences. Some clones are absent from its copies; in checked studies, under half trace to an unresolved V gene, and the reason for the others is unknown. The sample has around 310,000 clones on record, around four fifths of them singletons. The ten largest clones capture about 6.7% of the sample. The material sequenced was PBMCs, taken before ibrutinib treatment. Receptors originate from a human donor with chronic lymphocytic leukemia.

The chain recombines TRBV11-3 with TRBJ2-7; 8 bases align to TRBD1. V lost 3 bases and J lost 0; bases outside the gene matches: 4. The CDR3 totals 15 residues. In germline, CDR1 is SGHNT, CDR2 YENEEA. CDR3 bases: TGTGCCAGCAGCTTCCACGGACAGGGCTCCTACGAGCAGTACTTC. This codes for CASSFHGQGSYEQYF.

V is TRBV2 and J is TRBJ2-2; TRBD2 might be the D (7 bases). V was cut by 7 bases and J by 0 bases, with 9 bases left in between. This CDR3 contains 14 residues. The germline V gene encodes CDR1 SNHLY and CDR2 FYNNEI. CDR3 loop: CASKGGTNTGELFF. Written as DNA, the CDR3 is TGTGCCAGCAAGGGGGGGACGAACACCGGGGAGCTGTTTTTT.

The chain has TRBV19 and TRBJ1-5; D is unclear. The CDR3 has 16 amino acids. The germline V gene has CDR1 LNHDA and CDR2 SQIVND (reference sequence). Trimming left V 5 bases short and J 5 bases short, with 19 bases between. The CDR3 loop reads CASSRGILYPYQPQHF. The CDR3 DNA reads TGTGCCAGTAGTCGCGGGATACTTTACCCCTATCAGCCCCAGCATTTT.

J is TRBJ2-1 and V is TRBV7-6, with 11 bases lining up with TRBD2. Germline trimming cut 5 bases from V and 0 bases from J; bases unmatched to any gene: 6. Per the germline V gene, CDR1 is SGHVS and CDR2 is FNYEAQ. The length of the CDR3 is 17 residues. In DNA form, the CDR3 reads TGTGCCAGCAGCATGGGACTAGCGGAAAGCTCCTACAATGAGCAGTTCTTC. Translating it yields CASSMGLAESSYNEQFF.

V usage is TRBV9 and J usage is TRBJ1-1, with 10 bases that match TRBD1. V lost 5 bases to trimming and J lost 6 bases; unmatched junction nucleotides: 19. Germline V gene sequence: CDR1 SGDLS, CDR2 YYNGEE. The CDR3 sequence is 18 residues long. The CDR3 reads CASSRQGAKGEFIAEAFF. The CDR3 nucleotides read TGTGCCAGCAGTAGACAGGGGGCGAAAGGGGAGTTTATCGCTGAAGCTTTCTTT.

The chain uses TRBV7-6 and TRBJ1-3, with unresolved D. Trimming shortened V by 2 bases and J by 1 base, and 9 bases separated the two germline ends. The CDR3 spans 15 residues. CDR1 is SGHVS and CDR2 is FNYEAQ in the germline V gene. For the CDR3, the DNA is TGTGCCAGCAGCTTATCGGGCCTATCTGGAAACACCATATATTTT. Its protein product is CASSLSGLSGNTIYF.

The J gene is TRBJ2-3, the V gene TRBV10-1, with D hard to call. This CDR3 has 15 amino acids. Trimming removed 0 bases at V and 4 bases at J, with 11 bases between. Germline assignment: CDR1 WNHNN and CDR2 SYGVQD (reference sequence). As DNA, the CDR3 is TGCGCCAGCAGTGAGTCAAGAGGTCTTCCAGATACGCAGTATTTT. Its translation is CASSESRGLPDTQYF.

CDR3 residues: CASSLSRTSAQETQYF. The CDR3 nucleotides read TGCGCCAGCAGCTTGTCAAGGACTAGCGCTCAAGAGACCCAGTACTTC. The chain combines TRBV5-1 with TRBJ2-5, with 9 bases matching TRBD2. CDR3 length equals 16 residues. Germline V gene data show CDR1 as SGHRS and CDR2 as YFSETQ. Germline trimming cut 1 base from V and 2 bases from J; bases unmatched to any gene: 6.

V gene TRBV15 combines with J gene TRBJ2-1, with D tentatively TRBD2 (6 bases). This CDR3 contains 15 residues. The ends were cut back, 5 bases at V and 4 bases at J, with 15 bases in the middle. From germline, CDR1 is LNHNV and CDR2 YYDKDF (reference sequence). The CDR3 here is CATSRRRDLYNEQFF. CDR3 coding DNA: TGTGCCACCAGCCGTCGGCGGGATCTATACAATGAGCAGTTCTTC.

The V call is TRBV19, the J call TRBJ1-5; no definite D call. The CDR3 consists of 13 residues. CDR1 LNHDA and CDR2 SQIVND come from the germline V gene (reference sequence). Trimming removed 3 bases from V and 7 bases from J, with 10 bases in between. The CDR3 region has the DNA TGTGCCAGTAGTATGGGCAGGCTCCAGCCCCAGCATTTT. As protein: CASSMGRLQPQHF.

The chain recombines TRBV18 with TRBJ1-2, with a tentative D call TRBD1 (5 bases). V shed 8 bases and J shed 0 bases, with 13 bases lying between them. CDR1 KGHSH and CDR2 LQKENI come from the germline V gene. The CDR3 spans 14 residues. CDR3 sequence: CASAITGANYGYTF. The DNA of the CDR3 is TGTGCCAGCGCAATAACAGGTGCTAACTATGGCTACACCTTC. Variable domain in full (rest from reference TRBV18 and TRBJ1-2): NAGVMQNPRHLVRRRGQEARLRCSPMKGHSHVYWYRQLPEEGLKFMVYLQKENIIDESGMPKERFSAEFPKEGPSILRIQQVVRGDSAAYFCASAITGANYGYTFGSGTRLTVV.

This chain uses TRBV29-1 with TRBJ1-4; D possibly corresponds to TRBD1 (5 bases). The germline CDR1 and CDR2 sequences are SQVTM and ANQGSEA. This CDR3 region has 14 residues. Trimming left V 2 bases short and J 8 bases short, with 15 bases between. For the CDR3, the DNA is TGCAGCGTTGAATTTGGGGCATTGAGAGAAAAACTGTTTTTT. This gives the protein CSVEFGALREKLFF. Variable domain in full (rest from reference TRBV29-1 and TRBJ1-4): SAVISQKPSRDICQRGTSLTIQCQVDSQVTMMFWYRQQPGQSLTLIATANQGSEATYESGFVIDKFPISRPNLTFSTLTVSNMSPEDSSIYLCSVEFGALREKLFFGSGTQLSVL.

The V and J genes are TRBV6-6 and TRBJ2-3, with TRBD2 as a possible D gene (6 bases). This CDR3 spans 13 amino acids. Germline V gene data show CDR1 as MNHNY and CDR2 as SVGAGI (reference sequence). Trimming cost V 6 bases and J 9 bases, with 16 bases left between them. CDR3 sequence reads: CASSPGTGGTQYF. DNA of the CDR3: TGTGCCAGCAGCCCAGGGACCGGAGGGACGCAGTATTTT.

V usage is TRBV19 and J usage is TRBJ2-5; maybe TRBD2 (5 bases). The V and J ends lost 8 bases and 5 bases respectively, with 18 bases between them. The germline V gene has CDR1 LNHDA and CDR2 SQIVND (reference sequence). The CDR3 is 14 amino acids. The CDR3 region has the DNA TGTGCCAGTTCCACAAGAATAAGAGGGGAGACCCAGTACTTC. Its protein product is CASSTRIRGETQYF.

J is TRBJ2-3 and V is TRBV9; D may be TRBD1 or TRBD2 (5 bases each). Germline assignment: CDR1 SGDLS and CDR2 YYNGEE. CDR3 size: 15 residues. Trimming left V 0 bases short and J 5 bases short, with 13 bases between. Here the CDR3 reads CASSVAGTVVDTQYF. The CDR3, as DNA: TGTGCCAGCAGCGTAGCCGGGACGGTCGTAGATACGCAGTATTTT.

This clone was seen once. V is TRBV18 and J is TRBJ1-2, with a possible D match to TRBD1 (6 bases). The V and J ends lost 7 bases and 13 bases respectively, with 22 bases between them. Per the germline V gene, CDR1 is KGHSH and CDR2 is LQKENI. There are 13 residues in the CDR3. Written as DNA, the CDR3 is TGTGCCAGCTTACGGGACACTGCGACGAAGCGCACCTTC. This translates into CASLRDTATKRTF. The variable domain in full, completed from reference TRBV18 and TRBJ1-2, reads NAGVMQNPRHLVRRRGQEARLRCSPMKGHSHVYWYRQLPEEGLKFMVYLQKENIIDESGMPKERFSAEFPKEGPSILRIQQVVRGDSAAYFCASLRDTATKRTFGSGTRLTVV.

This chain uses TRBV27 with TRBJ2-2; no clear D. The CDR3 sequence is 13 residues long. V lost 5 bases and J 1 base, leaving 5 bases between the germline ends. From germline, CDR1 is MNHEY and CDR2 SMNVEV (reference sequence). CDR3 DNA: TGTGCCAGCAGTCCACGGAACACCGGGGAGCTGTTTTTT. Translating it yields CASSPRNTGELFF.

This chain joins TRBV5-1 and TRBJ1-5; possible D gene TRBD1, 5 bases. Between the trimmed V and J ends, which lost 4 bases and 9 bases, there was a span of 11 bases. CDR1 and CDR2 (germline): SGHRS, YFSETQ. The CDR3 totals 12 residues. CDR3 coding DNA: TGCGCCAGCAGCGACCAGGGTTTGCCCCAGCATTTT. Translating it yields CASSDQGLPQHF.

This rearrangement joins TRBV4-1 to TRBJ1-2; TRBD1 matches 9 bases. This CDR3 is 15 amino acids long. The V gene's germline CDR1 is MGHRA and CDR2 YSYEKL. Unmatched junction bases numbered 3, after V lost 0 bases and J lost 4 bases. The CDR3 is CASSQETGGGYGYTF. The CDR3 nucleotides are TGCGCCAGCAGCCAAGAGACAGGGGGTGGCTATGGCTACACCTTC.

V gene TRBV5-1 combines with J gene TRBJ2-1; TRBD2 is a possible D gene (5 bases). The germline V gene encodes CDR1 SGHRS and CDR2 YFSETQ. Between the trimmed V and J ends, which lost 8 bases and 1 base, there was a span of 16 bases. There are 15 residues in the CDR3. In DNA form, the CDR3 reads TGCGCCAGTTTGCGGACTCCTGAATCCTACAATGAGCAGTTCTTC. Its translation: CASLRTPESYNEQFF.

The chain is built from TRBV4-1 and TRBJ1-2; 7 bases map to TRBD1. This CDR3 contains 14 residues. Per germline, CDR1 MGHRA and CDR2 YSYEKL. V shed 6 bases, J shed 2 bases, and the junction held 6 bases outside the gene matches. The DNA for the CDR3 is TGCGCCAGCAGAGAGACAGGGAGAAACTATGGCTACACCTTC. Translating gives CASRETGRNYGYTF.

V gene TRBV30 combines with J gene TRBJ1-4; weak D call: TRBD1 (6 bases). Looked up from germline, CDR1 is GTSNPN and CDR2 is SVGIG (reference sequence). Trimming pared 4 bases from V and 5 bases from J, leaving 11 bases between. This CDR3 region has 13 residues. CDR3 in amino acids: CAWKQGGNEKLFF. The CDR3 nucleotides are TGTGCCTGGAAGCAAGGGGGAAATGAAAAACTGTTTTTT.

The genes are TRBV29-1 and TRBJ1-3; maybe TRBD1 (5 bases). Germline CDR1 is SQVTM and CDR2 is ANQGSEA. With 4 bases removed from V and 0 bases from J, the gap between germline ends came to 7 bases. The CDR3 contains 13 residues. CDR3 coding DNA: TGCAGCGTTGGACAGTCCTCTGGAAACACCATATATTTT. Protein: CSVGQSSGNTIYF.

The genes are TRBV9 and TRBJ2-3, with 11 bases lining up with TRBD2. The CDR3 has 16 residues. Germline V gene lookup returns CDR1 SGDLS and CDR2 YYNGEE. V was clipped by 4 bases and J by 5 bases; unmatched bases: 9. This CDR3 is CASSLGLAGLGDTQYF. Here the CDR3 DNA reads TGTGCCAGCAGCCTAGGACTAGCGGGCCTGGGAGATACGCAGTATTTT. Full variable domain (missing parts from reference TRBV9 and TRBJ2-3): DSGVTQTPKHLITATGQRVTLRCSPRSGDLSVYWYQQSLDQGLQFLIQYYNGEERAKGNILERFSAQQFPDLHSELNLSSLELGDSALYFCASSLGLAGLGDTQYFGPGTRLTVL.

The rearrangement joins TRBV10-3 to TRBJ2-3, with a tentative D call TRBD2 (5 bases). This CDR3 spans 13 amino acids. Germline-derived CDR1 and CDR2 are ENHRY and SYGVKD. The CDR3 sequence: CAGGGTSTDTQYF. The CDR3 DNA reads as TGTGCGGGCGGAGGAACTAGCACAGATACGCAGTATTTT.

In its sample, this clone was seen once. V is TRBV30 and J is TRBJ1-5; D uncertain. V was cut by 4 bases and J by 1 base, with 14 bases left in between. The CDR3 length is 15 residues. Germline CDR1 GTSNPN, CDR2 SVGIG (reference sequence). The CDR3 loop reads CAWNLGLGSNQPQHF. The CDR3 DNA reads TGTGCCTGGAACCTCGGCCTCGGGAGCAATCAGCCCCAGCATTTT.

V is TRBV6-1 and J is TRBJ1-4; tentative D call: TRBD1 (5 bases). The V gene lost 6 bases and the J gene lost 13 bases, with 18 bases spanning the gap. The CDR3 consists of 13 residues. Germline CDR1 MNHNS, CDR2 SASEGT. The CDR3 region is CASRPPGASGLFF. The CDR3 coding sequence is TGTGCCAGCAGGCCCCCTGGGGCATCTGGACTGTTTTTT.